These 2 T cell receptor beta chains came from one sample sequenced in a study of T cell responses to AZD1222 COVID-19 vaccine. Sequencing used immunoSEQ multiplex PCR; TCRdb keeps in-frame clones, though not all of them. Of about 100,000 clones in the sample, 92% were seen once. The sequencing here drew on peripheral blood, taken on day 0 of AZD1222 vaccination. The receptors stem from an adult in good health.

This rearrangement joins TRBV11-3 to TRBJ1-1; unclear D gene. There are 13 residues in the CDR3. V gave up 1 base and J gave up 3 bases, with 6 bases separating them. Germline V lookup: CDR1 SGHNT, CDR2 YENEEA. The CDR3 coding sequence is TGTGCCAGCAGCTTAGGTCTTGACACTGAAGCTTTCTTT. Its translation is CASSLGLDTEAFF.

CDR3 in amino acids: CASSQRQDSYGYTF. The DNA for the CDR3 is TGTGCCAGCAGCCAGAGACAGGATTCCTATGGCTACACCTTC. V gene TRBV7-6 combines with J gene TRBJ1-2; a weak D match, TRBD1 (6 bases). Trimming left V 5 bases short and J 4 bases short, with 14 bases between. From germline, CDR1 is SGHVS and CDR2 FNYEAQ. The CDR3 runs to 14 residues. Full variable domain (missing parts from reference TRBV7-6 and TRBJ1-2): GAGVSQSPRYKVTKRGQDVALRCDPISGHVSLYWYRQALGQGPEFLTYFNYEAQQDKSGLPNDRFSAERPEGSISTLTIQRTEQRDSAMYRCASSQRQDSYGYTFGSGTRLTVV.